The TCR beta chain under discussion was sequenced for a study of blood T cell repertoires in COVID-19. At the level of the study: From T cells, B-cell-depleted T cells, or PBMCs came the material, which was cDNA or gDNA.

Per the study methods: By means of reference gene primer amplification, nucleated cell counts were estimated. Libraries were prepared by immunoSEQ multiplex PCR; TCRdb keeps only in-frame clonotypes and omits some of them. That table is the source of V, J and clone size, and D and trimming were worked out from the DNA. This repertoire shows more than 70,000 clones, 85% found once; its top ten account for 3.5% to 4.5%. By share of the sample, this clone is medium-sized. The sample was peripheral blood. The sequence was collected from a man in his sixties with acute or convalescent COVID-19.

The CDR3 DNA is TGTGCCAGTAGAGAGAGGGACAGGGTGTATGGAAACACCATATATTTT. Its protein is CASRERDRVYGNTIYF. The V gene is TRBV6-6, the J gene TRBJ1-3; TRBD1 matches 9 bases. Germline assignment: CDR1 MNHNY and CDR2 SVGAGI (reference sequence). There are 16 residues in the CDR3. Germline trimming cut 9 bases from V and 3 bases from J; bases unmatched to any gene: 12.